Presented here are 2 T cell receptor beta chains from one specimen sequenced in a study of blood T cell repertoires in COVID-19 (dated by TCRdb to 2020 to 2022). The library was built by means of the immunoSEQ multiplex PCR assay. Sourced from immuneACCESS, this table was stored by TCRdb with only in-frame sequences that have V and J called. A share of the clones is absent; for the studies checked, an unresolved V gene accounts for under half, and the remainder has no known explanation. This sample has approximately 120,000 clones in its table, and about 70% of those were observed once. The leading ten clones occupy roughly 2% of the sample. The sequencing sample was made of peripheral blood. Receptor source: a woman in her 70s with acute or convalescent COVID-19.

This chain uses TRBV24-1 with TRBJ1-5; TRBD1 agrees at 8 bases. V shed 2 bases and J 3 bases; nucleotides not matched to a gene: 5. This CDR3 region has 16 residues. From germline, CDR1 is KGHDR and CDR2 SFDVKD. CDR3 sequence (DNA): TGTGCCACCAGTGATTCTCGGCAGGGGGCCAATCAGCCCCAGCATTTT. Translated, it gives CATSDSRQGANQPQHF.

V usage is TRBV11-1 and J usage is TRBJ1-1, with TRBD1 as a possible D gene (5 bases). V gave up 0 bases and J gave up 1 base, with 6 bases separating them. CDR1 SGHAT and CDR2 FQDESV come from the germline V gene (reference sequence). The CDR3 spans 14 residues. CDR3 sequence reads: CASSLAQGNTEAFF. The CDR3 DNA reads as TGTGCCAGCAGCTTAGCGCAGGGGAACACTGAAGCTTTCTTT.